The present T cell receptor (beta chain) was sequenced within a study of blood T cell repertoires in COVID-19. There are 17 residues in the CDR3. The junction had 9 bases not matched to a gene; V was cut back by 0 bases and J by 5 bases. Germline CDR1 reads SGHRS; CDR2 reads YFSETQ. Profiling relied on immunoSEQ multiplex PCR, and the TCRdb table lists in-frame clones only, not all of them. The table records fewer than 300,000 clones, roughly 77% of them present only once. This clone was seen a few times. This clonotype was sampled from an elderly woman with acute or convalescent COVID-19. The chain combines TRBV5-1 with TRBJ2-1; 9 bases are shared with TRBD2. Sequenced input: peripheral blood. The CDR3 nucleotides read TGCGCCAGCAGCTTGGGACATAGCGGGAGAGACCACAATGAGCAGTTCTTC. It encodes CASSLGHSGRDHNEQFF.